The 19 T cell receptor beta chains below all came from one sample that was sequenced in a study of tumor and adjacent non-tumor tissue in lung cancer. Three rounds of nested PCR, following a modified ARM-PCR protocol, produced the TCRbeta library. MiXCR, run by TCRdb on the multiplex PCR reads, gives a single entry per CDR3 protein. In the table there are about 110,000 distinct CDR3 sequences, roughly three fifths of which are singletons. The template was RNA from unsorted bulk tissue. More than 3 cm separated this lung sample from the edge of the tumor. Sequenced sample: distant non-tumor lung tissue. Source of these receptors: a man aged 55 to 69 with non-small cell lung cancer.

The chain joins TRBV2 to TRBJ2-7; 10 positions match TRBD2. The V segment lost 6 bases and the J segment 0 bases; nucleotides outside the gene matches: 11. The CDR3 loop spans 17 amino acids. Germline V CDR1 and CDR2: SNHLY, FYNNEI. The CDR3 DNA reads TGTGCCAGCAGGAAACTAGCGGGATCTTTGAGCTCCTACGAGCAGTACTTC. Its protein is CASRKLAGSLSSYEQYF.

This clonotype was picked up many times. This sequence joins TRBV4-1 and TRBJ2-3; TRBD2 aligns across 13 bases. CDR1 MGHRA and CDR2 YSYEKL come from the germline V gene. This CDR3 has 16 residues. V was pared by 4 bases and J by 1 base, with 2 bases of the junction left unmatched. CDR3: CASSRGTSGGTDTQYF. CDR3 nucleotide sequence: TGCGCCAGCAGCCGAGGGACTAGCGGGGGCACAGATACGCAGTATTTT.

About this clonotype: An end of the junction does not agree with germline; a read error may underlie this. The chain couples TRBV30 to TRBJ1-6, with 11 nucleotides matching TRBD1. The CDR3 contains 18 residues. Germline V gene sequence: CDR1 GTSNPN, CDR2 SVGIG (reference sequence). CDR3 DNA: TGTACCTGGGGTGCCCTCGGGGGACAGGGGGGCTATAATTCACCCCTCCACTTT. This gives the protein CTWGALGGQGGYNSPLHF.

As to this clonotype: The conserved phenylalanine or tryptophan is not found at the CDR3 terminus, so this likely reflects a read error. The rearrangement joins TRBV12-3 or TRBV12-4 to TRBJ2-5; 12 bases fit TRBD2. Trimming at V came to 8 bases and at J to 3 bases, leaving 7 bases not matched to a gene. The length of the CDR3 is 15 residues. The CDR3: CASGSWTSGKETQYL. The CDR3 DNA follows: TGTGCCAGCGGTTCGTGGACTAGCGGGAAAGAGACCCAGTACTTA.

This clonotype rates as medium-sized (0.01 to 0.1%). V gene TRBV11-1 combines with J gene TRBJ1-6; 9 bases agree with TRBD1. With V trimmed by 5 bases and J by 7 bases, 6 bases remained unmatched. CDR1 is SGHAT and CDR2 is FQDESV in the germline V gene (reference sequence). The CDR3 is 15 amino acids. CDR3 sequence reads: CASSRGQGNNSPLHF. The DNA of the CDR3 is TGTGCCAGCAGCCGAGGACAGGGGAACAATTCACCCCTCCACTTT.

This clonotype was counted a few times. This clone may be a read error of a much larger clone one base away. Lacking the conserved final phenylalanine or tryptophan, this CDR3 likely reflects a read error. The chain employs TRBV20-1 and TRBJ2-3; D unclear. V lost 4 bases and J lost 2, with 4 bases in between. Per the germline V gene, CDR1 is DFQATT and CDR2 is SNEGSKA (reference sequence). The CDR3 has 11 amino acids. The CDR3 DNA reads as TGCAGTGCTACTTACACAGATACGCAGTATCTT. Protein: CSATYTDTQYL.

The rearrangement uses TRBV11-3 and TRBJ2-7; 10 bases fit TRBD2. CDR1 SGHNT and CDR2 YENEEA come from the germline V gene. This CDR3 has 15 residues. The CDR3 protein is CGSRRASGGPYEQYF. Written as DNA, the CDR3 is TGTGGCAGTAGGAGGGCTAGCGGGGGCCCCTACGAGCAGTACTTC.

Regarding this clonotype: One end of the junction is discordant with germline, which a read error may explain. The V gene is TRBV11-2, the J gene TRBJ1-1; tentative D call: TRBD1 (5 bases). The length of the CDR3 is 15 residues. Per the germline V gene, CDR1 is SGHAT and CDR2 is FQNNGV. CDR3 sequence reads: CASSPKDGGVTGAFF. For the CDR3, the DNA is TGTGCCAGCAGCCCGAAGGATGGGGGTGTCACTGGAGCTTTCTTT. Full variable domain (missing parts from reference TRBV11-2 and TRBJ1-1): EAGVAQSPRYKIIEKRQSVAFWCNPISGHATLYWYQQILGQGPKLLIQFQNNGVVDDSQLPKDRFSAERLKGVDSTLKIQPAKLEDSAVYLCASSPKDGGVTGAFFGQGTRLTVV.

For this clonotype: Its ends do not fully match the called genes, so a read error is possible. V is TRBV11-1 and J is TRBJ2-3, with D perhaps TRBD1 (5 bases). CDR3 length: 15 residues. Germline V gives CDR1 SGHAT, CDR2 FQDESV (reference sequence). In DNA form, the CDR3 reads TGTGCCATCAGCTTGACCAGGGTACTGTCGGAAACGCAGTATTTT. Translating it yields CAISLTRVLSETQYF.

V gene TRBV29-1 combines with J gene TRBJ2-5, with a tentative D call TRBD2 (5 bases). This CDR3 is 14 amino acids long. Trimming cost V 3 bases and J 5 bases, with 16 bases left between them. Germline V gene data show CDR1 as SQVTM and CDR2 as ANQGSEA. Here the CDR3 reads CSVERGLAKETQYF. DNA of the CDR3: TGCAGCGTTGAGAGAGGGCTAGCTAAGGAGACCCAGTACTTC.

Notes on this clonotype: The junction does not match germline at one end; this may be a read error. V is TRBV5-4 and J is TRBJ2-3; D is possibly TRBD2 (5 bases). CDR1 is SGHNT and CDR2 is YYREEE in the germline V gene (reference sequence). There are 16 residues in the CDR3. The CDR3 spells CASSVRLPTNIDMQYF. DNA for the CDR3: TGTGCCAGCAGCGTGAGACTCCCGACTAACATAGATATGCAGTATTTT.

The chain couples TRBV7-8 to TRBJ2-3, with 15 bases that match TRBD2. The CDR3 extends over 18 amino acids. Germline V lookup: CDR1 SGHVS, CDR2 FQNEAQ. V dropped 5 bases and J dropped 3; count of bases not matched to a gene: 9. The CDR3 reads CASSPPGTSGRMTDTQYF. The CDR3 bases are TGTGCCAGCAGCCCCCCCGGGACTAGCGGGAGGATGACAGATACGCAGTATTTT.

Points on this clonotype: A single base separates this from a much larger clone, so it may be a read error. V gene TRBV28 combines with J gene TRBJ2-5; 9 positions match TRBD2. The germline CDR1 and CDR2 sequences are MDHEN and SYDVKM. The CDR3 extends over 16 amino acids. In DNA, the CDR3 is TGTGTCAGCAGTTCCTCGGGGCGGGAGGGTCGGGAGACCCAGTACTTC. It encodes CVSSSSGREGRETQYF.

V usage is TRBV5-1 and J usage is TRBJ2-5; 7 bases are a match to TRBD1. The CDR3 contains 14 residues. Germline V gene lookup returns CDR1 SGHRS and CDR2 YFSETQ. Trimming cost V 3 bases and J 2 bases; bases outside gene matches: 4. The CDR3 spells CASSSSQGQETQYF. The CDR3 DNA follows: TGCGCCAGCAGCTCCTCACAGGGGCAAGAGACCCAGTACTTC.

The genes are TRBV11-2 and TRBJ2-3; D unresolved. Trimming removed 5 bases from V and 0 bases from J, with 12 bases in between. From germline, CDR1 is SGHAT and CDR2 FQNNGV. This CDR3 spans 15 amino acids. In DNA form, the CDR3 reads TGTGCCAGCAGCCTACCATCCCTCAGCACAGATACGCAGTATTTT. It yields the protein CASSLPSLSTDTQYF.

In its sample, this clonotype was seen a few times. The chain joins TRBV20-1 to TRBJ2-3; TRBD2 aligns across 8 bases. The V segment lost 6 bases and the J segment 6 bases; nucleotides outside the gene matches: 8. CDR1 is DFQATT, CDR2 SNEGSKA, per germline (reference sequence). CDR3 size: 13 residues. CDR3 protein: CSAEGTSWDTQYF. The DNA of the CDR3 is TGCAGTGCCGAGGGGACTAGTTGGGATACGCAGTATTTT.

About this clonotype: This may come from a read error, since a much larger clone is one base off. The V call is TRBV6-5, the J call TRBJ2-2; a possible D gene is TRBD1 (5 bases). V was trimmed by 7 bases and J by 1 base, leaving 7 bases between them. CDR3 length: 13 residues. The V gene's germline CDR1 is MNHEY and CDR2 SVGAGI. This chain's CDR3 is CASTDRNTGELFF. Written as DNA, the CDR3 is TGTGCCAGCACCGACAGGAACACCGGGGAGCTGTTTTTT.

The chain combines TRBV20-1 with TRBJ2-1; either TRBD1 or TRBD2 may fit D (5 bases each). The CDR3 totals 14 residues. V gave up 6 bases and J gave up 0 bases, with 12 bases separating them. The germline V gene encodes CDR1 DFQATT and CDR2 SNEGSKA (reference sequence). The DNA for the CDR3 is TGCAGTGCCATCTGGGGGAACTCCTACAATGAGCAGTTCTTC. This sequence encodes CSAIWGNSYNEQFF.

Note on this clonotype: One base away lies a much larger clone, so this may be a sequencing read error. V and J are TRBV6-6 and TRBJ1-1; a weak D match, TRBD1 (5 bases). Germline lookup yields CDR1 MNHNY and CDR2 SVGAGI (reference sequence). This CDR3 contains 14 residues. This CDR3 reads CASSPSGGGTGAFF. DNA of the CDR3: TGTGCCAGCAGTCCATCCGGGGGGGGGACTGGAGCTTTCTTT.